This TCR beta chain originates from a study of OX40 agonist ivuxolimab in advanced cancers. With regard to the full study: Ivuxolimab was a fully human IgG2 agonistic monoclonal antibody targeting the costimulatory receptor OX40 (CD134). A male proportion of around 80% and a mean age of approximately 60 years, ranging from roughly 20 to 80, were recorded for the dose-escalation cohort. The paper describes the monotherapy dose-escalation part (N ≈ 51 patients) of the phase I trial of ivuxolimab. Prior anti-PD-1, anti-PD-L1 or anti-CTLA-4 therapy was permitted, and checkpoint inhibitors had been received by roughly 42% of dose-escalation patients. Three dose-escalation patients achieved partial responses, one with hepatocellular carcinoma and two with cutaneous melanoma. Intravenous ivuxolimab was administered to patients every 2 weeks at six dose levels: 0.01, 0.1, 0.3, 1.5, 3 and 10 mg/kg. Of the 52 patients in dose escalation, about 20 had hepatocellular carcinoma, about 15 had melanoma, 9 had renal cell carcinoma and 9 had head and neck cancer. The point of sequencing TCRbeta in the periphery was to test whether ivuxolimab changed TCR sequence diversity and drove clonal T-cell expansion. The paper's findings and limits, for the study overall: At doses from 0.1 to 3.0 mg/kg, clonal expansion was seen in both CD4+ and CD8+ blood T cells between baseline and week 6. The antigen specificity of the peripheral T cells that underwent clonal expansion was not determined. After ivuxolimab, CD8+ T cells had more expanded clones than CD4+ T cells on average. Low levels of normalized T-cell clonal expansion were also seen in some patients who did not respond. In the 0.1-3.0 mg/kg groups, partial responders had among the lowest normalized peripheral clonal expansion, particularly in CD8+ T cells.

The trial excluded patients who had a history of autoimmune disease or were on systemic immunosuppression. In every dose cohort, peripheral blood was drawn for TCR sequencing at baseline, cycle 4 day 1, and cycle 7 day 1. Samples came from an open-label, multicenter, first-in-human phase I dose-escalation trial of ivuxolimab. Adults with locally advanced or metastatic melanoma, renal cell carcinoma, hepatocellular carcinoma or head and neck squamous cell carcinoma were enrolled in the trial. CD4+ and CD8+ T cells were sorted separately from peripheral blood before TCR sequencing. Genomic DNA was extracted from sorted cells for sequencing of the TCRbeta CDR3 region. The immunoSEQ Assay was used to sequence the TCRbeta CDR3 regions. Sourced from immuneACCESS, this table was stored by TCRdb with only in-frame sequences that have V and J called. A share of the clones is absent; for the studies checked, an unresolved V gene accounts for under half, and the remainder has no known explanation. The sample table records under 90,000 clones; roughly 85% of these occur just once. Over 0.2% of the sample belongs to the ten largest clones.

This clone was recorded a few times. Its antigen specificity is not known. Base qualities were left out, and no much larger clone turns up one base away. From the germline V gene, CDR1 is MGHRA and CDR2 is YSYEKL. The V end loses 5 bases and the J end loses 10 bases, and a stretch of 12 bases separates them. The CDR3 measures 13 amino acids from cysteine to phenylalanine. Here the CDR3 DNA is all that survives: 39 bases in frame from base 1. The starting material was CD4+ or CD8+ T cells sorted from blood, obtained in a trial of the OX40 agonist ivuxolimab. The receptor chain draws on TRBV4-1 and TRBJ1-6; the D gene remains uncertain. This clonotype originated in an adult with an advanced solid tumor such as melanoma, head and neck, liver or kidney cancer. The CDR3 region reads CASSNDATSPLHF. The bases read TGCGCCAGCAGCAATGACGCAACATCACCCCTCCACTTT.